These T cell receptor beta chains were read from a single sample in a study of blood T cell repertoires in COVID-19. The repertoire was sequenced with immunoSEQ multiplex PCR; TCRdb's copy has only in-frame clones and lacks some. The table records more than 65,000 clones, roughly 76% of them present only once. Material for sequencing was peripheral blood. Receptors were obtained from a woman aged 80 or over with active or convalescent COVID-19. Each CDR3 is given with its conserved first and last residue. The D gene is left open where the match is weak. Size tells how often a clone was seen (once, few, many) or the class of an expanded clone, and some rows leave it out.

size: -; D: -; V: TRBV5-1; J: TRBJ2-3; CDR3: CASSLAGTGEDTQYF; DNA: TGCGCCAGCAGCTTGGCCGGGACGGGGGAAGATACGCAGTATTTT
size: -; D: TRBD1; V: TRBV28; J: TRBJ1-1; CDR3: CATGTGSKVTEAFF; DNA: TGTGCCACCGGGACAGGTTCTAAGGTAACTGAAGCTTTCTTT
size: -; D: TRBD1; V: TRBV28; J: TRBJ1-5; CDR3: CASRSGTGGNQPQHF; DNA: TGTGCCAGCAGGTCCGGGACAGGGGGCAATCAGCCCCAGCATTTT
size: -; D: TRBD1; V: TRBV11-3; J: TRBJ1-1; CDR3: CASSLARTGEFINTEAFF; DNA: TGTGCCAGCAGCTTAGCTAGGACAGGGGAATTCATAAACACTGAAGCTTTCTTT
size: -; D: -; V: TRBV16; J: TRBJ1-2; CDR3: CASSPSLGGSYGYTF; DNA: TGTGCCAGCAGCCCGTCGCTGGGCGGGAGCTATGGCTACACCTTC
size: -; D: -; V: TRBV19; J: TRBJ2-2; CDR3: CASSPLRGPNTGELFF; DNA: TGTGCCAGTAGTCCTCTCAGGGGCCCGAACACCGGGGAGCTGTTTTTT
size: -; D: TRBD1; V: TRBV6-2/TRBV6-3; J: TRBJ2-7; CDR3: CASSPDRVRYEQYF; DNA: TGTGCCAGCAGTCCGGACAGGGTTCGATACGAGCAGTACTTC
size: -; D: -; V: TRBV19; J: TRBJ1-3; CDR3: CASSISDSRHTIYF; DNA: TGTGCCAGTAGTATATCAGACAGCAGGCACACCATATATTTT
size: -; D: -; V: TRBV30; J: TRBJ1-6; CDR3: CAWSIRGENSPLHF; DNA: TGTGCCTGGAGTATCCGGGGGGAAAATTCACCCCTCCACTTT
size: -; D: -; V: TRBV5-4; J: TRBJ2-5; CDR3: CASSDSRVVEETQYF; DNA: TGTGCCAGCAGCGACTCCCGGGTAGTTGAAGAGACCCAGTACTTC
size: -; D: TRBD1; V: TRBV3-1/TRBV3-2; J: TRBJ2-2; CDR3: CASSGTVENTGELFF; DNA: TGTGCCAGCAGCGGGACAGTGGAGAACACCGGGGAGCTGTTTTTT
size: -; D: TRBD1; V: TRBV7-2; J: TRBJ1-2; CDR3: CASSSGQGISGYTF; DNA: TGTGCCAGCAGCTCCGGACAGGGTATTTCTGGCTACACCTTC
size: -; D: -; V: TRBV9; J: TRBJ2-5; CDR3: CASSVDIGPGETQYF; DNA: TGTGCCAGCAGCGTAGATATAGGGCCAGGGGAGACCCAGTACTTC
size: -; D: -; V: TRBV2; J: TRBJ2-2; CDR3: CASSPTGPGELFF; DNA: TGTGCCAGCAGCCCCACAGGGCCCGGGGAGCTGTTTTTT
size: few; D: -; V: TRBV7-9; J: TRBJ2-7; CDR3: CASGFSGLLSEQYF; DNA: TGTGCCAGCGGGTTCTCGGGACTCTTGAGCGAGCAGTACTTC
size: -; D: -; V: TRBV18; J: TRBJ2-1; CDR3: CASSPLLGAEQFF; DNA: TGTGCCAGCTCACCACTATTGGGGGCTGAGCAGTTCTTC
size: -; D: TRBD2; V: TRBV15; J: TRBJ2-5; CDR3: CATSRDRAGGRKTQYF; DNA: TGTGCCACCAGCAGAGATCGTGCGGGGGGCAGGAAGACCCAGTACTTC
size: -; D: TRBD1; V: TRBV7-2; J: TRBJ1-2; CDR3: CATGENYGYTF; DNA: TGTGCGACAGGGGAGAACTATGGCTACACCTTC
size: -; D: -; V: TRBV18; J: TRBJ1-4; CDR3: CASSLTGTRGEKLFF; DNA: TGTGCCAGCTCACTTACCGGGACGCGGGGAGAAAAACTGTTTTTT
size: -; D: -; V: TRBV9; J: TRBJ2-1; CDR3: CASSREVVDEQFF; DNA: TGTGCCAGCAGCCGAGAGGTCGTAGATGAGCAGTTCTTC
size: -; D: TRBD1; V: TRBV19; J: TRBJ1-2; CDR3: CASSRRTGGSIYGYTF; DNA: TGTGCCAGTAGTCGAAGGACAGGGGGTAGTATATATGGCTACACCTTC
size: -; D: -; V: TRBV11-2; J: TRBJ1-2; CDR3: CASSLGGWGYGYTF; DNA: TGTGCCAGCAGCTTAGGAGGGTGGGGCTATGGCTACACCTTC
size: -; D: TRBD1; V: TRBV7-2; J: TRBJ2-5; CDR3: CASSTQGASETQYF; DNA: TGTGCCAGCAGCACACAGGGGGCGTCGGAGACCCAGTACTTC
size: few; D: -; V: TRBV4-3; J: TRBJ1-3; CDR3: CASSQVEELSGNTIYF; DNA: TGCGCCAGCAGCCAAGTCGAGGAGCTCTCTGGAAACACCATATATTTT
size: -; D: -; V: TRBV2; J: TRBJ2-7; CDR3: CASIVNYEQYF; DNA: TGTGCCAGCATTGTCAACTACGAGCAGTACTTC
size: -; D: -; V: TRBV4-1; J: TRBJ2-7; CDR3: CASSQDRGPLLGEQYF; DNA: TGCGCCAGCAGCCAAGATCGTGGGCCGCTACTTGGCGAGCAGTACTTC
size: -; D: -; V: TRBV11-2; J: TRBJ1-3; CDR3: CASSLVSYSGNTIYF; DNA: TGTGCCAGCAGCTTAGTGTCGTACTCTGGAAACACCATATATTTT
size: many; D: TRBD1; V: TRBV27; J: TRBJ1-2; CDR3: CASSPTGGGGYTF; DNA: TGTGCCAGCAGTCCCACAGGGGGCGGCGGCTACACCTTC
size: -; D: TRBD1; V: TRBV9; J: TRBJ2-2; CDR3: CASSVGTGETGELFF; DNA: TGTGCCAGCAGCGTAGGGACAGGGGAAACCGGGGAGCTGTTTTTT
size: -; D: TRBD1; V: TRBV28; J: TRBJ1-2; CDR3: CASSSSGTGLGYGYTF; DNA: TGTGCCAGCAGTTCCTCCGGGACAGGGCTTGGCTATGGCTACACCTTC
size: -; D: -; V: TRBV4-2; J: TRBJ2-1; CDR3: CASSITRTLGSSYNEQFF; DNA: TGTGCCAGCAGCATCACAAGGACGTTGGGGAGCTCCTACAATGAGCAGTTCTTC
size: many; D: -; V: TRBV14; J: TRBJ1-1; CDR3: CASSQVGGNTEAFF; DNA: TGTGCCAGCAGTCAAGTAGGGGGAAACACTGAAGCTTTCTTT
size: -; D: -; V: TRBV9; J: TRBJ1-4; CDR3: CASSEGPATNEKLFF; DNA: TGTGCCAGCAGCGAGGGGCCCGCAACTAATGAAAAACTGTTTTTT
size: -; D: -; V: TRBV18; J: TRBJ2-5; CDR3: CASSPNTVEETQYF; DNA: TGTGCCAGCTCACCAAATACTGTAGAGGAGACCCAGTACTTC
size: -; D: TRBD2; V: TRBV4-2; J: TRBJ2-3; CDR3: CASSQPLPLTSGGTDTQYF; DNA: TGTGCCAGCAGCCAACCTTTACCACTGACTAGCGGGGGGACAGATACGCAGTATTTT
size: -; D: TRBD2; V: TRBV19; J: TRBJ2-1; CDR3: CASSILAGGLYNEQFF; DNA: TGTGCCAGTAGTATTCTAGCGGGGGGCCTGTACAATGAGCAGTTCTTC
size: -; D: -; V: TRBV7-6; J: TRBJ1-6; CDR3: CASGLGYNSPLHF; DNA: TGTGCCAGCGGTCTAGGTTATAATTCACCCCTCCACTTT
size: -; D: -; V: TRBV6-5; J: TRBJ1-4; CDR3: CASRRGGMSNEKLFF; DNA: TGTGCCAGCAGGAGGGGGGGGATGAGTAATGAAAAACTGTTTTTT
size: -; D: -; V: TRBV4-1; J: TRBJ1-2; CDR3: CASGHEDTVYGYTF; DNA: TGCGCCAGCGGACACGAGGACACGGTCTATGGCTACACCTTC
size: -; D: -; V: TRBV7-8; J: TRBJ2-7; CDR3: CASSSTGSYEQYF; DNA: TGTGCCAGCAGCTCCACAGGCTCCTACGAGCAGTACTTC
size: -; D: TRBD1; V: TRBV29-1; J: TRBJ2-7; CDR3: CSVEEGQGASEQYF; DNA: TGCAGCGTTGAAGAGGGACAGGGGGCTAGCGAGCAGTACTTC
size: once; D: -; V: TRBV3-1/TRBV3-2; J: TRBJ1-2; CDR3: CASSLGTPGVYGYTF; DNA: TGTGCCAGCAGCCTCGGGACTCCGGGGGTCTATGGCTACACCTTC
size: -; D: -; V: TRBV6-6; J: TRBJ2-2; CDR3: CASSSGNTGELFF; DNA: TGTGCCAGCTCCAGCGGGAACACCGGGGAGCTGTTTTTT
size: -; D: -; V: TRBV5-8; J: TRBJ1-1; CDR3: CASSLRWGGTEAFF; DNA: TGTGCCAGCAGCCTTCGGTGGGGGGGCACTGAAGCTTTCTTT
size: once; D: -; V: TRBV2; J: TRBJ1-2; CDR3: CASRQEVEEGYGYTF; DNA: TGTGCCAGCAGACAAGAGGTGGAGGAGGGGTATGGCTACACCTTC
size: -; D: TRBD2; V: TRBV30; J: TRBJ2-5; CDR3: CAWSSGLAGTQYF; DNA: TGTGCCTGGAGTAGCGGACTAGCGGGGACCCAGTACTTC
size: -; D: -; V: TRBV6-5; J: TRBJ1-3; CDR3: CASSYTAGNTIYF; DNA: TGTGCCAGCAGTTATACAGCTGGAAACACCATATATTTT
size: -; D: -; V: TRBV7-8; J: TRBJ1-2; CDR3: CASSLDGGGANYGYTF; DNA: TGTGCCAGCAGCTTAGATGGGGGCGGAGCTAACTATGGCTACACCTTC
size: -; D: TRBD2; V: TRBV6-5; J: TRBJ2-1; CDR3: CASSRGLVYNEQFF; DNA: TGTGCCAGCAGCCGAGGACTAGTCTACAATGAGCAGTTCTTC
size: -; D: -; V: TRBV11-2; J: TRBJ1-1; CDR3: CASSLVALNTEAFF; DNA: TGTGCCAGCAGCTTAGTAGCCCTGAACACTGAAGCTTTCTTT
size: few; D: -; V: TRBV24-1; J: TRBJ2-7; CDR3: CATSDRGRGSDEQYF; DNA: TGTGCCACCAGTGACCGAGGGAGAGGGAGCGACGAGCAGTACTTC
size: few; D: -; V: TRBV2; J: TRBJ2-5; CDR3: CASSRQDQETQYF; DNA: TGTGCCAGCAGCCGACAGGACCAAGAGACCCAGTACTTC
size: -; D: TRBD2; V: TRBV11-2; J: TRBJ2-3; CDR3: CASSLDVLAGITDTQYF; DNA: TGTGCCAGCAGCTTAGACGTGTTAGCGGGGATCACAGATACGCAGTATTTT
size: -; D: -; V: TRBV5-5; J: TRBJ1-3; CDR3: CASSLVGGSGNTIYF; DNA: TGTGCCAGCAGCTTGGTGGGAGGCTCTGGAAACACCATATATTTT
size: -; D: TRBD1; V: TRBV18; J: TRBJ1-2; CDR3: CASSPSGQLANYGYTF; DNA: TGTGCCAGCTCACCCTCGGGACAGCTAGCCAACTATGGCTACACCTTC
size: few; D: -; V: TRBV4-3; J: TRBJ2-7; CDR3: CASSQEVGINSYEQYF; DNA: TGCGCCAGCAGCCAAGAGGTGGGCATTAATTCCTACGAGCAGTACTTC
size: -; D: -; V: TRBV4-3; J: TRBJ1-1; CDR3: CASSQGGYTEAFF; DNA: TGCGCCAGCAGCCAAGGGGGCTACACTGAAGCTTTCTTT
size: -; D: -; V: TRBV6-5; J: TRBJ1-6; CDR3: CASSYEYYNSPLHF; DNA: TGTGCCAGCAGTTACGAGTACTATAATTCACCCCTCCACTTT
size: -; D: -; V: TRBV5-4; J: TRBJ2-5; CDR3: CASSLGAGARETQYF; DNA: TGTGCCAGCAGCTTGGGGGCAGGGGCCAGGGAGACCCAGTACTTC